This TCR beta chain originates from a study of blood T cell repertoires in COVID-19. Using immunoSEQ multiplex PCR, the repertoire was profiled, and TCRdb retains in-frame clones only, with some absent. The data show around 300,000 clones, with 70% to 90% seen just once and 2% to 2.5% held by the top ten. V shed 4 bases, J shed 7 bases, and the junction held 6 bases outside the gene matches. This CDR3 region has 16 residues. CDR1 is LGHNA, CDR2 YNFKEQ, per germline. The chain carries TRBV4-2 and TRBJ2-1; 14 bases match TRBD2. The sample was PBMCs or T cells enriched from blood (not recorded which). This sequence originates from a woman aged 55-70 years in a cohort exposed to, infected with or recovered from COVID-19 (not recorded which). CDR3 coding DNA: TGTGCCAGCAGCCCGGGGACTAGCGGGAGTTGGAATGAGCAGTTCTTC. Protein sequence: CASSPGTSGSWNEQFF.